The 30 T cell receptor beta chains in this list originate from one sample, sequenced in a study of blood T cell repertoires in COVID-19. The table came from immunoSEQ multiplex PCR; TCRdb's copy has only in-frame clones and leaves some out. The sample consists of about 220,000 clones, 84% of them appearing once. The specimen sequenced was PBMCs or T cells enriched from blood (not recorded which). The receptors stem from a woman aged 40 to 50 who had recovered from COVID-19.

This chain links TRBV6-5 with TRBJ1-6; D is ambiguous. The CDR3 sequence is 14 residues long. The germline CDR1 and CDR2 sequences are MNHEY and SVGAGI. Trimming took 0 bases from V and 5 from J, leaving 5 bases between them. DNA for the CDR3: TGTGCCAGCAGTTACTCCCTAGATAATTCACCCCTCCACTTT. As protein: CASSYSLDNSPLHF.

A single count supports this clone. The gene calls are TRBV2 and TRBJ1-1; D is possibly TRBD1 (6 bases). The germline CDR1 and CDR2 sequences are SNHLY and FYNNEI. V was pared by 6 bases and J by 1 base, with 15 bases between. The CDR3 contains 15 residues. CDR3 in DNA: TGTGCCAGCAGGGAACAGGGTACCCCGAACACTGAAGCTTTCTTT. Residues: CASREQGTPNTEAFF.

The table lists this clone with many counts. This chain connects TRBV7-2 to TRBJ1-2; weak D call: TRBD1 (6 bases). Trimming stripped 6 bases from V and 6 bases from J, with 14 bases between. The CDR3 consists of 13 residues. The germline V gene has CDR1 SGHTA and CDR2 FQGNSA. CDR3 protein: CASSYRVGDGYTF. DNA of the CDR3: TGTGCCAGCAGTTACAGGGTCGGCGATGGCTACACCTTC.

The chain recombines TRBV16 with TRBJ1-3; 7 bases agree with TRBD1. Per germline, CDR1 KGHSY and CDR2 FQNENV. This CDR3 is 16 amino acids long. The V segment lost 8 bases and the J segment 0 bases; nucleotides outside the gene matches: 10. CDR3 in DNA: TGTGCCAGCCGCAGGGACAGAGTAATCTCTGGAAACACCATATATTTT. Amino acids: CASRRDRVISGNTIYF. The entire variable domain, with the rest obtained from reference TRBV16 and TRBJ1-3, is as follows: GEEVAQTPKHLVRGEGQKAKLYCAPIKGHSYVFWYQQVLKNEFKFLISFQNENVFDETGMPKERFSAKCLPNSPCSLEIQATKLEDSAVYFCASRRDRVISGNTIYFGEGSWLTVV.

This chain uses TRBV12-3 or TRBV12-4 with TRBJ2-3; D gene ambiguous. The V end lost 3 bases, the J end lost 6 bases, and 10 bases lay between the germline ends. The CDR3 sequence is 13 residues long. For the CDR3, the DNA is TGTGCCAGCAGTTTGACGGGTTTCGATACGCAGTATTTT. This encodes CASSLTGFDTQYF.

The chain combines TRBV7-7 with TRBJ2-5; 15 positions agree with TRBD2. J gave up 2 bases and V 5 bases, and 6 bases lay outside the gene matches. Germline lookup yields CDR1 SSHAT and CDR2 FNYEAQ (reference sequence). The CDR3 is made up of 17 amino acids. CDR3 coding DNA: TGTGCCAGCAGCCCCTCAGGGACTAGCGGGGGGCAAGAGACCCAGTACTTC. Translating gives CASSPSGTSGGQETQYF.

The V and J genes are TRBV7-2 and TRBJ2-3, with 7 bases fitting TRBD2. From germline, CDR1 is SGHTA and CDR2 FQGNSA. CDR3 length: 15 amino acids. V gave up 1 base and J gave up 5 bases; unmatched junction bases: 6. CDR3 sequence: CASSLVSGTKDTQYF. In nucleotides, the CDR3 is TGTGCCAGCAGCTTAGTAAGCGGGACGAAAGATACGCAGTATTTT. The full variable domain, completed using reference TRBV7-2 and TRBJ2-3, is GAGVSQSPSNKVTEKGKDVELRCDPISGHTALYWYRQSLGQGLEFLIYFQGNSAPDKSGLPSDRFSAERTGGSVSTLTIQRTQQEDSAVYLCASSLVSGTKDTQYFGPGTRLTVL.

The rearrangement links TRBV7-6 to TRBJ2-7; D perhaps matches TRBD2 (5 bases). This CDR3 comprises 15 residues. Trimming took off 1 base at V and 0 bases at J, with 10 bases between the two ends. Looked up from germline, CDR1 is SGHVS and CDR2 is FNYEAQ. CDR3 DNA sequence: TGTGCCAGCAGCTTAGGAACGGGATCCTCCTACGAGCAGTACTTC. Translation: CASSLGTGSSYEQYF.

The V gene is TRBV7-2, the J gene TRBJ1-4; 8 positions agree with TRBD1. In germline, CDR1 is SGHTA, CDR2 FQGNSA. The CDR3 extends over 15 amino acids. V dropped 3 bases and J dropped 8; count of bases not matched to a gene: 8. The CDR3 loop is CASSFSRDRREKLFF. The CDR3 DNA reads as TGTGCCAGCAGCTTCAGCCGGGACAGGCGAGAAAAACTGTTTTTT. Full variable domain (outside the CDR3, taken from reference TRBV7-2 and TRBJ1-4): GAGVSQSPSNKVTEKGKDVELRCDPISGHTALYWYRQSLGQGLEFLIYFQGNSAPDKSGLPSDRFSAERTGGSVSTLTIQRTQQEDSAVYLCASSFSRDRREKLFFGSGTQLSVL.

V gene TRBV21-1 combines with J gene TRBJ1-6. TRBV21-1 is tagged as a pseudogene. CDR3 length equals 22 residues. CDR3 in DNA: TGTGCCAGCAGCAAATCGGGGGTACCAACGCGGACTGTCCTAAAAGGTAATTCACCCCTCCACTTT. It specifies CASSKSGVPTRTVLKGNSPLHF.

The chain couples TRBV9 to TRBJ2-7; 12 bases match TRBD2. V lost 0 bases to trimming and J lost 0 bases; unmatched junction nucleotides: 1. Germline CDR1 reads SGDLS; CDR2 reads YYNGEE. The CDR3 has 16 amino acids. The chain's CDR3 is CASSVGLAGDSYEQYF. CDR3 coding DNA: TGTGCCAGCAGCGTAGGACTAGCGGGGGACTCCTACGAGCAGTACTTC. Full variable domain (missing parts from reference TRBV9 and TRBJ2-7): DSGVTQTPKHLITATGQRVTLRCSPRSGDLSVYWYQQSLDQGLQFLIQYYNGEERAKGNILERFSAQQFPDLHSELNLSSLELGDSALYFCASSVGLAGDSYEQYFGPGTRLTVT.

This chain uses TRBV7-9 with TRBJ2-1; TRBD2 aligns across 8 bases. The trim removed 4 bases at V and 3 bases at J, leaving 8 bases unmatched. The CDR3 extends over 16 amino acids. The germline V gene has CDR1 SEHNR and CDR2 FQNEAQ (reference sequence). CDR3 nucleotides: TGTGCCAGCAGCTCCCAACTAGCGGAGCGCTACAATGAGCAGTTCTTC. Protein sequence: CASSSQLAERYNEQFF.

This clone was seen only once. CDR3 sequence: CASSLGGLAPNEQFF. The CDR3 DNA follows: TGTGCCAGCAGCTTGGGGGGACTAGCTCCCAATGAGCAGTTCTTC. The chain employs TRBV5-5 and TRBJ2-1; TRBD2 aligns across 9 bases. Germline V lookup: CDR1 SGHKS, CDR2 YYEKEE (reference sequence). The CDR3 consists of 15 residues. The V and J ends lost 0 bases and 6 bases, in that order; junction bases with no gene match: 4.

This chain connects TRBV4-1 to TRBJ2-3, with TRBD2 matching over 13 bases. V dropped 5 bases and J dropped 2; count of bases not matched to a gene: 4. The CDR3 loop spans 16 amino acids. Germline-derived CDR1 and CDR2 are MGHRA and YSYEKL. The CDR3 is CASSSGLAGFTDTQYF. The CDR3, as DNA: TGCGCCAGCAGCTCGGGACTAGCGGGATTCACAGATACGCAGTATTTT.

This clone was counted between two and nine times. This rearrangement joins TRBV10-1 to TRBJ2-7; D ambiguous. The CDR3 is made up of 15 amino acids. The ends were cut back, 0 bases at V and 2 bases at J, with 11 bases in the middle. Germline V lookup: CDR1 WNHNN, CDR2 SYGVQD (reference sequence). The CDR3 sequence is CASSESVGLTYEQYF. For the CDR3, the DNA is TGCGCCAGCAGTGAGTCGGTCGGGTTAACCTACGAGCAGTACTTC.

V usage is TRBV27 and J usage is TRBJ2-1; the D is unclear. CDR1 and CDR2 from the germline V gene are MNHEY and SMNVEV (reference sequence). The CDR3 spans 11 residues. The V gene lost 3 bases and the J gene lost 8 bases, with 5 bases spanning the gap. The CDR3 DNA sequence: TGTGCCAGCAGTTTTTTCGATGAGCAGTTCTTC. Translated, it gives CASSFFDEQFF.

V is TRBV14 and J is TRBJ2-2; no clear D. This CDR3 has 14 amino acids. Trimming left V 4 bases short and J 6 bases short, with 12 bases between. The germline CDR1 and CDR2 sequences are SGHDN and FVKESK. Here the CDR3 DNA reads TGTGCCAGCAGCCCTATCATAGCTTCCGGGGAGCTGTTTTTT. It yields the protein CASSPIIASGELFF.

This CDR3 reads CASSLLVGGDYGYTF. The CDR3 DNA reads as TGCGCCAGCAGCCTCTTAGTCGGGGGGGACTATGGCTACACCTTC. This chain links TRBV5-1 with TRBJ1-2; maybe TRBD1 (5 bases). This CDR3 comprises 15 residues. CDR1 SGHRS and CDR2 YFSETQ come from the germline V gene. Trimming stripped 4 bases from V and 3 bases from J, with 16 bases between.

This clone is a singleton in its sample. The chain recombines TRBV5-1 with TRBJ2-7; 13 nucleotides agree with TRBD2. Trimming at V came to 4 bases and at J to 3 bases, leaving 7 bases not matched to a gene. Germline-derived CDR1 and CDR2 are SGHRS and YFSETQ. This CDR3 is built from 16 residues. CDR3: CASSQGTSGIFYEQYF. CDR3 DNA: TGCGCCAGCAGCCAGGGGACTAGCGGGATATTCTACGAGCAGTACTTC.

CDR3 sequence reads: CASSGQPSGGYTF. CDR3 bases: TGTGCCAGCTCCGGACAGCCCTCTGGGGGCTACACCTTC. The chain carries TRBV28 and TRBJ1-2; TRBD1 is a possible D gene (6 bases). Germline V gene data show CDR1 as MDHEN and CDR2 as SYDVKM. V lost 8 bases and J lost 8, with 18 bases in between. This CDR3 is 13 amino acids long.

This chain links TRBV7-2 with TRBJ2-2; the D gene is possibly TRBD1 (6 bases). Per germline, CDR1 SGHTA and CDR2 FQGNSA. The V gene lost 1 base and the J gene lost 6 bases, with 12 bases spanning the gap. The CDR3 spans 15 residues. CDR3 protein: CASSLGGQGPGELFF. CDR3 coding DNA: TGTGCCAGCAGCTTAGGGGGGCAGGGGCCCGGGGAGCTGTTTTTT.

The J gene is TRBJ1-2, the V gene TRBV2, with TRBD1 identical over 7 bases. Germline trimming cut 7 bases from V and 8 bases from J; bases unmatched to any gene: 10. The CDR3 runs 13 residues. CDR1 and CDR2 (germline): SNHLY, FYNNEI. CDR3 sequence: CASIRTGSGGYTF. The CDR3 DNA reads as TGTGCCAGCATCCGGACAGGATCGGGCGGCTACACCTTC.

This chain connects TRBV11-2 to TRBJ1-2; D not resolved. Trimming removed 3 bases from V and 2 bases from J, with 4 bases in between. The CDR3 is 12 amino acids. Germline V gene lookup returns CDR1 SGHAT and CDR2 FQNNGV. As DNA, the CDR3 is TGTGCCAGCAGCTTTCGGAACTATGGCTACACCTTC. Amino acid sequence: CASSFRNYGYTF.

The CDR3 spells CASSPNPGQRYSPLHF. The CDR3 DNA is TGTGCCAGTAGTCCCAATCCGGGACAGAGATATTCACCCCTCCACTTT. The chain couples TRBV19 to TRBJ1-6; 7 bases map to TRBD1. V shed 5 bases, J shed 8 bases, and the junction held 12 bases outside the gene matches. The CDR3 is made up of 16 amino acids. Germline CDR1 and CDR2: LNHDA and SQIVND (reference sequence).

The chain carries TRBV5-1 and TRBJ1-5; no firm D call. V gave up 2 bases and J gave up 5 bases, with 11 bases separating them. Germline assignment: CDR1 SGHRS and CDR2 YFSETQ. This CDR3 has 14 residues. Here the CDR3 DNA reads TGCGCCAGCAGCTTTGCCGTCGGGGATCAGCCCCAGCATTTT. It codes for CASSFAVGDQPQHF.

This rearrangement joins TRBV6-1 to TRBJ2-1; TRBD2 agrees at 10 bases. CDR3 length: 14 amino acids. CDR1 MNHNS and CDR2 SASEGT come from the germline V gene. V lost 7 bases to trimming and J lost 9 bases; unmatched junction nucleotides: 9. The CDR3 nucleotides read TGTGCCAGCAATAAAGGACTAGCGGTCGGTGAGCAGTTCTTC. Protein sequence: CASNKGLAVGEQFF.

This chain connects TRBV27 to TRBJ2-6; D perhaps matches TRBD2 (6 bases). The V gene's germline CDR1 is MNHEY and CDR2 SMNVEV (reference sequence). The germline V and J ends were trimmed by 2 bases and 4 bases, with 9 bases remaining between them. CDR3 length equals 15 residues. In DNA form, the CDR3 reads TGTGCCAGCAGTTTAGGAGGGACCGGGGCCAACGTCCTGACTTTC. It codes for CASSLGGTGANVLTF.

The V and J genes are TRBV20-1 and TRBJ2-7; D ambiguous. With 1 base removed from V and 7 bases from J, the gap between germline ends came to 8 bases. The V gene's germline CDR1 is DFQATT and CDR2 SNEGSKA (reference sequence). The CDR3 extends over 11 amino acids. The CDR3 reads CSARASGEQYF. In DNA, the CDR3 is TGCAGTGCTAGAGCCTCCGGGGAGCAGTACTTC.

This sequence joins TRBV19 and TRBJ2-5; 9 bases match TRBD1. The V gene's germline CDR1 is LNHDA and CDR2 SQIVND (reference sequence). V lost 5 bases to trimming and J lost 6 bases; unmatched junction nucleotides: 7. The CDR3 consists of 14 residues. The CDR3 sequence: CASSRGGQGQTQYF. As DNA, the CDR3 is TGTGCCAGTAGTCGTGGGGGACAGGGTCAGACCCAGTACTTC. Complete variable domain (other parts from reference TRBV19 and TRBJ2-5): DGGITQSPKYLFRKEGQNVTLSCEQNLNHDAMYWYRQDPGQGLRLIYYSQIVNDFQKGDIAEGYSVSREKKESFPLTVTSAQKNPTAFYLCASSRGGQGQTQYFGPGTRLLVL.

CDR3 in amino acids: CASSQTPPQEPYGYTF. The CDR3 region has the DNA TGTGCCAGCAGTCAAACCCCACCACAGGAACCTTATGGCTACACCTTC. V gene TRBV7-2 combines with J gene TRBJ1-2, with D possibly being TRBD1 (5 bases). V lost 6 bases to trimming and J lost 5 bases, with 22 bases between them. Germline CDR1 reads SGHTA; CDR2 reads FQGNSA. The CDR3 is 16 amino acids.